A selection of T cell receptor beta chains follows, all from one sample in a study of T cell responses to AZD1222 COVID-19 vaccine. Measured with immunoSEQ multiplex PCR; TCRdb has only the in-frame clones, and not every one. This sample has about 130,000 clones; about four fifths occur once, and the top ten carry about 4%. The starting material was peripheral blood, obtained on day 0 of AZD1222 vaccination. Receptor source: an adult in good health. Each CDR3 is given with its conserved first and last residue. A D gene is named only where the DNA matches it firmly. The listing skips clone size in some rows; elsewhere it reads once, few, many or a size class.

j_call v_call cdr3_length clone_size d_call cdr3_aa cdr3_nt
TRBJ2-7 TRBV5-1 17 few TRBD2 CASSAPLAGGPSYEQYF TGCGCCAGCAGCGCGCCTTTAGCGGGGGGGCCCTCCTACGAGCAGTACTTC
TRBJ1-5 TRBV27 14 NA NA CASSLRGLNQPQHF TGTGCCAGCAGTTTGAGGGGCCTGAATCAGCCCCAGCATTTT
TRBJ2-2 TRBV29-1 12 NA TRBD1 CSGGTGAGELFF TGCAGCGGAGGGACAGGGGCCGGGGAGCTGTTTTTT
TRBJ1-5 TRBV3-1/TRBV3-2 13 once NA CASSQRGGWPQHF TGTGCCAGCAGCCAAAGGGGGGGCTGGCCCCAGCATTTT
TRBJ1-1 TRBV7-8 13 few NA CASSLVARGQAFF TGTGCCAGCAGCTTAGTGGCCCGGGGGCAAGCTTTCTTT
TRBJ1-2 TRBV9 14 NA NA CASSVGQTHYGYTF TGTGCCAGCAGCGTAGGACAGACCCACTATGGCTACACCTTC
TRBJ1-1 TRBV12-3/TRBV12-4 13 NA NA CASSLRGGGRAFF TGTGCCAGCAGTTTAAGGGGAGGGGGGAGAGCTTTCTTT
TRBJ2-7 TRBV28 12 NA NA CASSLLGYEQYF TGTGCCAGCAGTTTACTGGGTTACGAGCAGTACTTC
TRBJ1-1 TRBV3-1/TRBV3-2 16 NA TRBD1 CASSYSPGQRNTEAFF TGTGCCAGCAGCTACTCCCCGGGACAGCGGAACACTGAAGCTTTCTTT
TRBJ1-2 TRBV6-6 14 NA NA CASSLTGSNYGYTF TGTGCCAGCAGTTTAACAGGGTCTAACTATGGCTACACCTTC
TRBJ2-1 TRBV6-4 14 few TRBD2 CASTQRGSLNEQFF TGTGCCAGCACCCAGCGGGGGAGCCTAAATGAGCAGTTCTTC
TRBJ2-5 TRBV6-5 14 NA NA CASSSGSGGWTQYF TGTGCCAGCAGTTCAGGATCCGGCGGCTGGACCCAGTACTTC
TRBJ1-6 TRBV7-3 13 once TRBD1 CASSSDRVSPLHF TGTGCCAGCAGCTCCGACAGGGTTTCACCCCTCCACTTT
TRBJ1-4 TRBV30 12 NA NA CAWSRGGEKLFF TGTGCCTGGAGTCGCGGGGGAGAAAAACTGTTTTTT
TRBJ1-3 TRBV5-6 17 few NA CASSLGPGPQEGNTIYF TGTGCCAGCAGCTTGGGCCCCGGGCCTCAGGAAGGAAACACCATATATTTT
TRBJ1-2 TRBV28 13 NA TRBD1 CASSINRGGGYTF TGTGCCAGCAGTATCAACAGGGGTGGAGGCTACACCTTC
TRBJ1-1 TRBV11-2 16 once NA CASSPPTAGAGAEAFF TGTGCCAGCTCCCCCCCGACAGCTGGCGCGGGGGCTGAAGCTTTCTTT
TRBJ1-1 TRBV19 14 NA TRBD1 CASSYDRGNTEAFF TGTGCCAGTAGCTATGACAGGGGAAACACTGAAGCTTTCTTT
TRBJ2-2 TRBV3-1/TRBV3-2 17 once NA CASSQGVSEANTGELFF TGTGCCAGCAGCCAAGGGGTATCGGAAGCGAACACCGGGGAGCTGTTTTTT
TRBJ2-1 TRBV6-5 14 NA TRBD1 CASRRGQSYNEQFF TGTGCCAGCAGGAGGGGGCAGTCCTACAATGAGCAGTTCTTC
TRBJ1-1 TRBV12-3/TRBV12-4 12 NA NA CASSAGGAGAFF TGTGCCAGCAGCGCCGGGGGGGCGGGAGCTTTCTTT
TRBJ1-4 TRBV5-1 16 NA TRBD1 CASSQAMDRGNEKLFF TGCGCCAGCAGCCAAGCCATGGACAGGGGTAATGAAAAACTGTTTTTT
TRBJ2-2 TRBV27 13 few NA CASSFRSPGELFF TGTGCCAGCAGTTTCCGGTCCCCCGGGGAGCTGTTTTTT
TRBJ2-7 TRBV6-1 16 NA TRBD2 CASSEASGGGSYEQYF TGTGCCAGCAGTGAAGCGTCGGGAGGGGGGTCCTACGAGCAGTACTTC
TRBJ2-7 TRBV19 13 few NA CASSPEPPYEQYF TGTGCCAGTAGTCCTGAACCTCCCTACGAGCAGTACTTC
TRBJ1-5 TRBV28 15 NA NA CASRGGEEGNQPQHF TGTGCCAGCAGGGGCGGGGAAGAGGGCAATCAGCCCCAGCATTTT
TRBJ1-2 TRBV19 16 NA TRBD1 CASSSLSSGTDYGYTF TGTGCCAGTAGTTCCCTTTCGTCCGGGACAGACTATGGCTACACCTTC
TRBJ1-1 TRBV2 16 NA NA CASSESFRGLNTEAFF TGTGCCAGCAGTGAATCTTTCAGGGGTCTGAACACTGAAGCTTTCTTT
TRBJ1-6 TRBV6-5 15 NA NA CASSSRGQYNSPLHF TGTGCCAGCAGTTCCCGAGGACAGTATAATTCACCCCTCCACTTT
TRBJ2-2 TRBV7-9 13 NA NA CASSRDSPGELFF TGTGCCAGCAGCCGCGACAGTCCCGGGGAGCTGTTTTTT
TRBJ1-2 TRBV6-2/TRBV6-3 13 NA NA CASSYGPFYGYTF TGTGCCAGCAGTTACGGGCCTTTTTATGGCTACACCTTC
TRBJ2-7 TRBV9 14 NA TRBD1 CASSVRGGNYEQYF TGTGCCAGCAGCGTTCGAGGGGGCAATTACGAGCAGTACTTC
TRBJ2-2 TRBV5-1 14 NA NA CASSSRDNTGELFF TGCGCCAGCAGCTCCCGAGATAACACCGGGGAGCTGTTTTTT
TRBJ1-1 TRBV12-3/TRBV12-4 13 NA NA CASSLGTRRIAFF TGTGCCAGCAGTTTAGGGACCCGACGAATTGCTTTCTTT
TRBJ1-1 TRBV7-3 13 NA NA CASSLDRVAEAFF TGTGCCAGCAGCCTCGATAGGGTCGCTGAAGCTTTCTTT
TRBJ1-6 TRBV6-5 11 NA NA CASSQGMSLHF TGTGCCAGCAGTCAGGGGATGTCCCTCCACTTT
TRBJ1-4 TRBV5-1 14 NA NA CASSLGQGRGKLFF TGCGCCAGCAGCTTGGGGCAGGGAAGGGGAAAACTGTTTTTT
TRBJ1-2 TRBV7-8 19 NA NA CASSLPLRLGAGKNYGYTF TGTGCCAGCAGCTTGCCCCTTCGTCTAGGGGCAGGGAAGAACTATGGCTACACCTTC
TRBJ1-1 TRBV5-6 13 NA NA CASSFRKNTEAFF TGTGCCAGCAGCTTTCGAAAGAACACTGAAGCTTTCTTT
TRBJ2-7 TRBV5-6 13 NA TRBD1 CASNRDRAYEQYF TGTGCCAGCAACCGGGACAGGGCCTACGAGCAGTACTTC
TRBJ1-6 TRBV3-1/TRBV3-2 17 NA NA CASSPGHPSSYNSPLHF TGTGCCAGCAGCCCGGGACATCCGAGCTCCTATAATTCACCCCTCCACTTT
TRBJ1-1 TRBV28 18 NA NA CASSLGGTWGPAGTEAFF TGTGCCAGCAGTTTAGGAGGGACCTGGGGCCCTGCGGGGACTGAAGCTTTCTTT
TRBJ2-7 TRBV7-9 15 NA NA CASSSTSLTSYEQYF TGTGCCAGCAGCTCTACAAGCCTGACCTCCTACGAGCAGTACTTC
TRBJ1-5 TRBV14 13 few NA CASSRGGNQPQHF TGTGCCAGCAGCCGCGGTGGGAATCAGCCCCAGCATTTT
TRBJ1-5 TRBV5-1 14 NA NA CASSPGTSNQPQHF TGCGCCAGCAGCCCCGGGACATCAAATCAGCCCCAGCATTTT
TRBJ2-7 TRBV28 13 NA NA CASSLSDSYEQYF TGTGCCAGCAGTTTATCCGACTCCTACGAGCAGTACTTC
TRBJ1-3 TRBV28 14 NA NA CASMLPGNRNTIYF TGTGCCAGCATGCTACCGGGAAACCGAAACACCATATATTTT
TRBJ1-1 TRBV29-1 13 NA NA CSVVEQGNTEAFF TGCAGCGTTGTGGAACAGGGGAACACTGAAGCTTTCTTT
TRBJ1-2 TRBV18 14 NA TRBD1 CASSPETGGSGYTF TGTGCCAGCTCACCTGAAACAGGGGGAAGTGGCTACACCTTC
TRBJ1-1 TRBV21-1 16 NA NA CASSYRGGGEDTEAFF TGTGCCAGCAGCTACCGGGGAGGGGGAGAGGACACTGAAGCTTTCTTT
TRBJ2-3 TRBV18 16 NA TRBD2 CASSPSSGGASDTQYF TGTGCCAGCTCACCCTCAAGCGGGGGGGCGTCAGATACGCAGTATTTT
TRBJ1-3 TRBV6-5 14 NA NA CASFGGSPGNTIYF TGTGCCAGCTTCGGAGGCTCCCCTGGAAACACCATATATTTT
TRBJ1-3 TRBV27 14 NA NA CASSLVASGNTIYF TGTGCCAGCAGTTTAGTCGCCTCTGGAAACACCATATATTTT
TRBJ1-1 TRBV19 13 NA NA CASRVQGSTEAFF TGTGCCAGTAGAGTACAGGGTTCCACTGAAGCTTTCTTT